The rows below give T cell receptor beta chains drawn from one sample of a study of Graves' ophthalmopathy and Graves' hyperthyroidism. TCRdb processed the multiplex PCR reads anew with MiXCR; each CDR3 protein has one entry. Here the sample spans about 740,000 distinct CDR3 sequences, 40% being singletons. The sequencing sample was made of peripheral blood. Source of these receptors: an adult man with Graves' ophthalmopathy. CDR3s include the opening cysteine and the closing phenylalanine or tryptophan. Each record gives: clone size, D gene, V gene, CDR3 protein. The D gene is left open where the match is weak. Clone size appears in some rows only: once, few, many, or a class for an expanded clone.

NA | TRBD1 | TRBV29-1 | CSVEKQGVASEQYF
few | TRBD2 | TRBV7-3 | CASSWSGRGQYF
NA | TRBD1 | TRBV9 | CASSVATDRGYGYTF
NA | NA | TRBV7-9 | CASGDGPTEAFF
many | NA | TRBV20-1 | CSARGRTYEQYF
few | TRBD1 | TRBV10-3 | CATRDSTSYEQYF
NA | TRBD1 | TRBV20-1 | CSFFTGTGFSEQYF
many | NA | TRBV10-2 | CASSESRDANYGYTF
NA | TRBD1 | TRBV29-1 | CSVEGQGGLGYGYTF
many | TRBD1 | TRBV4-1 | CASSTGQGTQQTQYF
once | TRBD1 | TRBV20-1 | CSAGDRAGYTF
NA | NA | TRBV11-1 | CASCEESGKLFF
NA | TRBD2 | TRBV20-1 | CSAWLAGPYEQYF
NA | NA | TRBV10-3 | CASSYSHITQDRADQPQHF
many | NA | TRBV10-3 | CAVWTPEESEQYF
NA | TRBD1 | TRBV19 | CASRDRGLGSPLHF
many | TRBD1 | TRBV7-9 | CASRQGLDTEAFF
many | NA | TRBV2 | CASQARNSPLHF
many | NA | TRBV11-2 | CASSLETAYEQYF
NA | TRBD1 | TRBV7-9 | CASSQVRGGQGAYEQYF
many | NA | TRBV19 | CASSNRGGGGYGYTF
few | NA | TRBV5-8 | CASTPVGDLTEAFF
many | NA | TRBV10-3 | CAISGRGGQETQYF
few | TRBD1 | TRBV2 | CASRPSDRTFHEQYF
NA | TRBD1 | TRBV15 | CAAQTGRQETQYF
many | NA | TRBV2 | CASSSQSSYEQYF
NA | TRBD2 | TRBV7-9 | CASSFRGGDTGELFF
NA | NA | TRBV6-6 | CASTHFTGNTEAFF
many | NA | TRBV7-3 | CASSLMAGLTEAFF
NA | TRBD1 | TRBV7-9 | CASSLRTGANSYEQYF
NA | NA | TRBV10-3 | CASTSHRVPGNTIYF
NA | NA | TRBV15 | CATRTNYGYTF
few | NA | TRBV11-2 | CASSSGPLSYEQYF
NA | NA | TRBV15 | CATSSPAPAQETQYF
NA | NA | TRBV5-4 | CASSEQKETQYF
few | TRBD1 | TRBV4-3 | CASSQVPGQGRGEKLFF
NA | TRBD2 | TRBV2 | CAISESASGIEQYF
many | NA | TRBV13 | CASTNRETQYF
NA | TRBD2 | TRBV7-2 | CASSLGLAATYEQYF
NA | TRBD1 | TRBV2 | CASSRQGAEKLFF
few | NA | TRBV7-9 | CASSGGGGKETQYF
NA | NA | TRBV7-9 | CASSPPGRAETQYF
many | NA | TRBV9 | CASSVHRVNSPLHF
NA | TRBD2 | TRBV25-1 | CASSGSSGVVETQYF
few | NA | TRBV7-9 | CASSLEGSGELFF
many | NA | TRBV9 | CASSYRERETQYF
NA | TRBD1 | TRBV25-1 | CASLGQGAADTEAFF
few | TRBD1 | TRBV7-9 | CASSPQQGTTEAFF
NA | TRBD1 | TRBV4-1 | CANSQGTGGGYGYTF
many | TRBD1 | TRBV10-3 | CAIGSGGESQPQHF
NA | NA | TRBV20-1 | CSASRLAGGTNSPLHF